This T cell receptor beta chain was documented in a study of cytotoxic CD8 clonotypes in ibrutinib-treated CLL. Study details: For this cohort, patients were 10 to 11 relapsed/refractory and approximately 15 treatment-naive, while about 17 were IGHV unmutated. Study-wide results and limits: Clonality rose at ibrutinib response and fell back toward baseline at progression. The study sampled sustained-remission and progressing patients at different times.

Profiling relied on immunoSEQ multiplex PCR, and the TCRdb table lists in-frame clones only, not all of them. Of 5,500 to 8,500 clones in the sample, around 70% are singletons; the top ten hold about a quarter. TCR beta libraries used about 2 micrograms of genomic DNA from cryopreserved PBMCs. This clone has only a few counts. Its matching antigen is unknown. The clonotype originates from a human donor with chronic lymphocytic leukemia. This specimen consisted of PBMCs, obtained before ibrutinib treatment.

CDR3 sequence: CASNPSGSGSREQYF. The CDR3, as DNA: TGTGCCAGCAACCCGAGCGGGAGTGGCTCCCGCGAGCAGTACTTC. The chain recombines TRBV27 with TRBJ2-7, with 8 bases fitting TRBD2. This CDR3 is 15 amino acids long. The germline gives CDR1 MNHEY, CDR2 SMNVEV (reference sequence). J gave up 6 bases and V 7 bases, and 14 bases lay outside the gene matches.